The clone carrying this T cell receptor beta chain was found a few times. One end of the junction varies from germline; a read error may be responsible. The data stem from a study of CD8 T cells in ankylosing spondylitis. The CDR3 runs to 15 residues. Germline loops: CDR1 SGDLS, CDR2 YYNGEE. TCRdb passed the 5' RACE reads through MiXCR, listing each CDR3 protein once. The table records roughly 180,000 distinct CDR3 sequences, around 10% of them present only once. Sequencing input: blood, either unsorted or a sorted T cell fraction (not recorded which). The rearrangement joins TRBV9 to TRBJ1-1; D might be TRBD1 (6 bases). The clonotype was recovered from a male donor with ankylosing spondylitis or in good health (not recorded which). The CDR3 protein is CASSAEGGLNAEAFF. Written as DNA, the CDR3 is TGTGCCAGCAGCGCAGAGGGGGGGTTGAACGCTGAAGCTTTCTTT.